This T cell receptor (gamma chain) came from a study of intestinal T cells in coeliac disease (dated by TCRdb to the early 2020s). About the full investigation: In the TRG cohort, coeliac patients were much younger than controls, with a mean age of 16.0 years compared with about 56 years. The TCR-delta (TRD) cohort included duodenal biopsies from 11 coeliac disease patients and 11 non-coeliac controls. A second, larger TCR-gamma (TRG) cohort included duodenal biopsies from approximately 35 coeliac disease patients and roughly 23 non-coeliac controls. Broad study findings and their caveats: It was not possible to tell repeated CDR3 amino acid sequences apart from PCR duplicates. FFPE-derived DNA was found to be relatively degraded, and loss of a proportion of TCR sequences in each sample was likely caused by this degradation. Of around 54 biopsies, some 50 (94.4%) were correctly classified by TRG clustering, and a leave-one-out accuracy of approximately 87% was reported. TRD kmer-based clustering correctly classified all 20 or so biopsies in training, with a reported leave-one-out accuracy of around 92%. A significant age difference was observed between coeliac and control groups, although significant classification was not yielded by an age-split analysis.

Trimming accounts for 9 bases at V and 3 bases at J, while the number of junction bases matched to no gene is 8. The germline V gene yields VINAFY for CDR1 and YDVSNSKD for CDR2. The CDR3 holds 12 amino acids from the cysteine to the phenylalanine. Just the 36-base CDR3 DNA is kept, in frame starting at base 1. The method behind the library was multiplex PCR. This sample was sequenced with an Ion Torrent PGM. TRG repertoires were amplified from 200 ng of biopsy DNA with the LymphoTrack kit, in which Illumina adapters are carried by the primers. TRG amplicons were purified with AMPure XP beads, quantified on a 2100 Bioanalyzer, and pooled equimolarly. An Ion PGM instrument was used to sequence the TRG libraries. The study's processing was this. Reads in which more than 10% of nucleotides fell below the per-patient third-quartile quality score were removed with FastX. IMGT/HighV-QUEST was used to align reads in order to assign V, D and J genes, locate CDR3 regions and judge functionality. Sequences were converted to amino acids, and every sequence predicted to be non-functional was removed. CDR3s were split into kmers with and without positional annotation, PCA was performed on kmer frequencies, and samples were clustered using all 1023 combinations of PCs 1-10. Classification was validated by leave-one-out cross-validation, in which parameters were re-optimised on the remaining samples each time. Shannon diversity was calculated using the vegan R package from repeated random subsamples equal to the lowest read count. With CATT, TCRdb called clones again from the public reads; duplicate DNA rows were later joined. These V and J calls are TCRdb output, not the study's own analysis. The sample records around 730 gamma-chain clones, roughly 50% of which are singletons. 15% to 20% of the sample lies in the top ten.

In this sample, this clone turned up a few times. It lacks a known antigen. Base qualities are not provided; no much larger clone lies one nucleotide away. Genomic DNA was extracted with the QIAamp DNA FFPE tissue kit from ten 5-um FFPE scrolls per case. To test whether coeliac disease can be classified from the TCR repertoire, the study used fully anonymised formalin-fixed paraffin-embedded duodenal biopsies that were not needed for diagnosis. The controls had upper endoscopy for reflux, dyspepsia or gastritis, and there was no clinical or histological suspicion of coeliac disease in any of the controls.

The sequence was collected from a human donor who served as a control with a normal duodenal biopsy, not a healthy volunteer. The chain uses TRGV5 and TRGJ1 or TRGJ2. Sequenced sample: a duodenal biopsy. For the CDR3, the sequence is CATPQLYYKKLF. The DNA reads TGTGCCACCCCCCAGCTTTATTATAAGAAACTCTTT.